These 30 T cell receptor beta chains originate from one sample sequenced in a study of T cells in Graves' hyperthyroidism and ophthalmopathy (dated by TCRdb to about 2019). The library relied on multiplex PCR. Data came from an Illumina HiSeq 2000. Amplification of TCR beta CDR3 regions was carried out from RNA transcripts. A first-round RT-PCR of the TCR CDR3 used the HTBI primer set with the Qiagen OneStep RT-PCR kit. TCRdb took the public reads, trimmed them with fastp at Q25, ran MiXCR for clone calling and kept in-frame beta chains. Every entry covers one CDR3 protein and lists the most common genes and DNA from its rows. The sample table holds about 500,000 distinct CDR3 sequences, of which 17% were seen once. Around 17% of the sample is taken by the ten largest. The sequencing input was blood. The receptor set was obtained from a woman younger than 30 with Graves' ophthalmopathy.

Remarks on this clonotype: This may be a read error: a much more frequent sequence differs by one nucleotide. The gene calls are TRBV19 and TRBJ1-1; D not certain. Germline values: CDR1 LNHDA, CDR2 SQIVND (reference sequence). V dropped 4 bases and J dropped 9 bases, with 12 bases sitting between them. The length of the CDR3 is 12 residues. CDR3 region: CASSTRRDQAFF. The DNA for the CDR3 is TGTGCCAGTAGTACTAGACGGGATCAAGCTTTCTTT.

The V and J genes are TRBV30 and TRBJ1-2; D ambiguous. The CDR3 sequence is 13 residues long. Trimming shortened V by 0 bases and J by 4 bases, and 9 bases separated the two germline ends. Looked up from germline, CDR1 is GTSNPN and CDR2 is SVGIG (reference sequence). The CDR3 here is CAWSVRRSYGYTF. DNA of the CDR3: TGTGCCTGGAGTGTACGGCGGAGCTATGGCTACACCTTC.

This clonotype turned up a few times. J is TRBJ2-7 and V is TRBV24-1; D may correspond to TRBD1 or TRBD2 (5 bases each). Trimming removed 5 bases from V and 2 bases from J, with 9 bases in between. Germline-derived CDR1 and CDR2 are KGHDR and SFDVKD. This CDR3 is 13 amino acids long. CDR3 sequence: CATSALGAYEQYF. The CDR3 coding sequence is TGTGCCACCAGTGCTCTGGGGGCCTACGAGCAGTACTTC.

This clonotype was observed a handful of times. This sequence joins TRBV20-1 and TRBJ2-3, with TRBD2 identical over 13 bases. Trimming removed 2 bases from V and 1 base from J; junction bases left unmatched: 9. This CDR3 contains 18 residues. In germline, CDR1 is DFQATT, CDR2 SNEGSKA (reference sequence). The CDR3 nucleotides read TGCAGTGCTAGACCCTTCTCTGGGACTAGCGGGGGCACAGATACGCAGTATTTT. Translating it yields CSARPFSGTSGGTDTQYF.

This clonotype was seen ten or more times. The chain is built from TRBV7-2 and TRBJ2-1, with D hard to call. This CDR3 spans 12 amino acids. The germline V and J ends were trimmed by 2 bases and 7 bases, with 6 bases remaining between them. CDR1 and CDR2 from the germline V gene are SGHTA and FQGNSA. CDR3 protein: CASSLNWNEQFF. For the CDR3, the DNA is TGTGCCAGCAGCTTAAACTGGAATGAGCAGTTCTTC.

The chain joins TRBV20-1 to TRBJ1-2; D not resolved. This CDR3 has 12 residues. Germline V CDR1 and CDR2: DFQATT, SNEGSKA (reference sequence). The CDR3 spells CSCPSLNYGYTF. The CDR3 DNA is TGCAGCTGCCCGAGCCTGAACTATGGCTACACCTTC.

A note on this clonotype: A much bigger clone sits one base away, suggesting this may be a read error. The rearrangement uses TRBV18 and TRBJ2-5, with D possibly being TRBD1 (6 bases). From germline, CDR1 is KGHSH and CDR2 LQKENI. The length of the CDR3 is 15 residues. CDR3 in amino acids: CANSPETGPQETQYF. CDR3 coding DNA: TGTGCCAACTCACCAGAGACAGGTCCCCAAGAGACCCAGTACTTC. The full variable domain, completed using reference TRBV18 and TRBJ2-5, is NAGVMQNPRHLVRRRGQEARLRCSPMKGHSHVYWYRQLPEEGLKFMVYLQKENIIDESGMPKERFSAEFPKEGPSILRIQQVVRGDSAAYFCANSPETGPQETQYFGPGTRLLVL.

This clonotype was counted many times. V is TRBV11-2 and J is TRBJ2-5; no reliable D call. Germline CDR1 SGHAT, CDR2 FQNNGV. The V gene lost 3 bases and the J gene lost 2 bases, with 13 bases spanning the gap. The CDR3 runs to 15 residues. As DNA, the CDR3 is TGTGCCAGCAGCTTCTCTCCCGGTGGTCAAGAGACCCAGTACTTC. It encodes CASSFSPGGQETQYF. Combining the CDR3 with reference TRBV11-2 and TRBJ2-5 gives the whole variable domain EAGVAQSPRYKIIEKRQSVAFWCNPISGHATLYWYQQILGQGPKLLIQFQNNGVVDDSQLPKDRFSAERLKGVDSTLKIQPAKLEDSAVYLCASSFSPGGQETQYFGPGTRLLVL.

As for this clonotype: One base away lies a much larger clone, so this may be a sequencing read error. This rearrangement joins TRBV20-1 to TRBJ1-2, with 9 bases fitting TRBD1. V trimming: 5 bases; J trimming: 8 bases; junction bases outside the gene matches: 6. The length of the CDR3 is 12 residues. The germline V gene encodes CDR1 DFQATT and CDR2 SNEGSKA (reference sequence). The CDR3, as DNA: TGCAGTGCTGGAGGACAGGGGCTGGGCTACACCTTC. Residues: CSAGGQGLGYTF.

This chain uses TRBV27 with TRBJ2-7, with 8 nucleotides matching TRBD2. CDR3 length equals 15 residues. Germline V lookup: CDR1 MNHEY, CDR2 SMNVEV (reference sequence). Trimming took 4 bases from V and 3 from J; bases not matched to a gene: 8. The DNA of the CDR3 is TGTGCCAGCAGTTGGACTAGCTCCTCGGTCTACGAGCAGTACTTC. Protein: CASSWTSSSVYEQYF.

This chain links TRBV19 with TRBJ2-1; D is possibly TRBD1 or TRBD2 (6 bases each). The ends were cut back, 7 bases at V and 9 bases at J, with 22 bases in the middle. CDR3 size: 15 residues. Germline CDR1 and CDR2: LNHDA and SQIVND (reference sequence). The DNA of the CDR3 is TGTGCCAGTAAAGGGGTGGGGGGCCCTGGGGGTGAGCAGTTCTTC. Translating gives CASKGVGGPGGEQFF.

The table lists this clonotype with a few counts. This chain uses TRBV20-1 with TRBJ1-5, with 7 nucleotides matching TRBD1. Germline V lookup: CDR1 DFQATT, CDR2 SNEGSKA (reference sequence). The V segment lost 5 bases and the J segment 3 bases; nucleotides outside the gene matches: 10. CDR3 size: 15 residues. The CDR3 DNA reads TGCAGTGCTTTTACAGGGGCATCATACAATCAGCCCCAGCATTTT. It specifies CSAFTGASYNQPQHF.

This chain connects TRBV19 to TRBJ1-5; TRBD1 aligns across 11 bases. Germline CDR1 reads LNHDA; CDR2 reads SQIVND (reference sequence). The CDR3 contains 14 residues. Trimming took 5 bases from V and 7 from J; bases not matched to a gene: 4. DNA for the CDR3: TGTGCCAGTAGTGGGACAGGGGGAAGCCAGCCCCAGCATTTT. This codes for CASSGTGGSQPQHF.

This clonotype was counted a few times. This chain links TRBV4-2 with TRBJ1-1; D not resolved. Germline loops: CDR1 LGHNA, CDR2 YNFKEQ. The V end lost 1 base, the J end lost 5 bases, and 11 bases lay between the germline ends. This CDR3 comprises 14 residues. In DNA form, the CDR3 reads TGTGCCAGCAGCCAAGTGTTAGTAGGGACTGAAGCTTTCTTT. Encoded protein: CASSQVLVGTEAFF.

This clonotype has a count of ten or more. V is TRBV6-1 and J is TRBJ2-7, with D possibly TRBD2 on 5 matching bases. The V end lost 8 bases, the J end lost 0 bases, and 5 bases lay between the germline ends. The CDR3 has 11 residues. Germline values: CDR1 MNHNS, CDR2 SASEGT. CDR3 bases: TGTGCCAGCGGGAGCTCCTACGAGCAGTACTTC. It codes for CASGSSYEQYF.

This clonotype has at least ten counts. The rearrangement links TRBV13 to TRBJ1-1, with TRBD1 matching over 7 bases. Germline V gene data show CDR1 as PRHDT and CDR2 as FYEKMQ (reference sequence). With V trimmed by 1 base and J by 4 bases, 15 bases remained unmatched. The CDR3 is 18 residues long. CDR3 sequence: CASSLVRQGFSLRTEAFF. Written as DNA, the CDR3 is TGTGCCAGCAGCTTAGTAAGACAGGGTTTTTCTCTTCGCACTGAAGCTTTCTTT.

This clonotype was counted a few times. The chain combines TRBV2 with TRBJ2-1; 13 bases match TRBD2. The CDR3 runs to 15 residues. Losses at the gene ends were 4 bases for V and 6 bases for J; bases not matched to a gene: 3. In germline, CDR1 is SNHLY, CDR2 FYNNEI. CDR3 loop: CASSGGLAGFNEQFF. The CDR3 DNA reads as TGTGCCAGCAGTGGGGGACTAGCGGGGTTCAATGAGCAGTTCTTC.

The V and J genes are TRBV10-3 and TRBJ1-6, with TRBD1 matching over 10 bases. Germline assignment: CDR1 ENHRY and CDR2 SYGVKD. The CDR3 runs to 14 residues. With 6 bases clipped from V and 13 bases from J, the junction kept 9 bases outside the gene matches. In DNA form, the CDR3 reads TGTGCCATCAGGGGGACAGGGGACAATGGGCCCCTCCACTTT. As protein: CAIRGTGDNGPLHF.

This clonotype was observed a few times. This clone may be a read error of a much larger clone one base away. This chain joins TRBV7-2 and TRBJ2-4; 8 bases fit TRBD2. The CDR3 contains 14 residues. Germline loops: CDR1 SGHTA, CDR2 FQGNSA. Here the CDR3 reads CASSYGLAKNIQHF. DNA for the CDR3: TGTGCCAGCAGCTACGGACTAGCCAAAAACATTCAGCACTTC.

The J gene is TRBJ1-5, the V gene TRBV25-1; TRBD1 is a possible D gene (5 bases). CDR1 and CDR2 from the germline V gene are MGHDK and SYGVNS. Trimming stripped 5 bases from V and 1 base from J, with 18 bases between. This CDR3 spans 17 amino acids. The CDR3 DNA follows: TGTGCCAGCAGTCCCTCCGGGGCAGGGTTGAGCAATCAGCCCCAGCATTTT. Residues: CASSPSGAGLSNQPQHF. Together with reference TRBV25-1 and TRBJ1-5, the CDR3 gives the full variable domain: EADIYQTPRYLVIGTGKKITLECSQTMGHDKMYWYQQDPGMELHLIHYSYGVNSTEKGDLSSESTVSRIRTEHFPLTLESARPSHTSQYLCASSPSGAGLSNQPQHFGDGTRLSIL.

This clonotype was observed many times. V usage is TRBV10-1 and J usage is TRBJ1-1; no clear D. This CDR3 spans 14 amino acids. Trimming cost V 0 bases and J 2 bases, with 7 bases left between them. Germline lookup yields CDR1 WNHNN and CDR2 SYGVQD (reference sequence). The CDR3 coding sequence is TGCGCCAGCAGTGAGTCGGCGGGAAACACTGAAGCTTTCTTT. It yields the protein CASSESAGNTEAFF.

This chain connects TRBV7-9 to TRBJ1-4, with no clear D. The CDR3 has 15 residues. Per the germline V gene, CDR1 is SEHNR and CDR2 is FQNEAQ (reference sequence). V was clipped by 0 bases and J by 7 bases, with 12 bases between them. For the CDR3, the DNA is TGTGCCAGCAGCTTAGCTTCAGGCAATGCTGAAAAACTGTTTTTT. As protein: CASSLASGNAEKLFF. The full variable domain, completed using reference TRBV7-9 and TRBJ1-4, is DTGVSQNPRHKITKRGQNVTFRCDPISEHNRLYWYRQTLGQGPEFLTYFQNEAQLEKSRLLSDRFSAERPKGSFSTLEIQRTEQGDSAMYLCASSLASGNAEKLFFGSGTQLSVL.

The genes are TRBV19 and TRBJ2-3; 12 nucleotides match TRBD2. This CDR3 has 14 amino acids. Per germline, CDR1 LNHDA and CDR2 SQIVND (reference sequence). Trimming at V came to 8 bases and at J to 6 bases, leaving 6 bases not matched to a gene. The CDR3 DNA sequence: TGTGCCAGTTCCCGACTAGCGGGGGTGGATACGCAGTATTTT. This codes for CASSRLAGVDTQYF.

This clonotype was counted many times. The chain carries TRBV11-2 and TRBJ1-1; possibly TRBD1 for D (6 bases). The CDR3 loop spans 16 amino acids. The germline gives CDR1 SGHAT, CDR2 FQNNGV. V was shortened by 5 bases and J by 0 bases, with 16 bases between the two germline ends. The CDR3 sequence is CASSPGDKIMNTEAFF. The CDR3 region has the DNA TGTGCCAGCAGCCCCGGGGACAAAATTATGAACACTGAAGCTTTCTTT.

This clonotype was seen repeatedly, ten times or more. The gene calls are TRBV20-1 and TRBJ2-7; D not certain. The V end lost 3 bases, the J end lost 3 bases, and 12 bases lay between the germline ends. This CDR3 contains 13 residues. Germline V gene lookup returns CDR1 DFQATT and CDR2 SNEGSKA (reference sequence). In DNA form, the CDR3 reads TGCAGTGCTAGTCCGAGCAGATACTACGAGCAGTACTTC. Protein: CSASPSRYYEQYF.

This clonotype was recorded at least ten times. The V gene is TRBV5-1, the J gene TRBJ2-1, with 9 bases lining up with TRBD2. This CDR3 is built from 15 residues. The trim removed 4 bases at V and 10 bases at J, leaving 12 bases unmatched. CDR1 and CDR2 from the germline V gene are SGHRS and YFSETQ. In DNA, the CDR3 is TGCGCCAGCAGCCAAGTGCTAGCGGGGCAATACGAGCAGTTCTTC. Amino acids: CASSQVLAGQYEQFF. Full variable domain (outside the CDR3, taken from reference TRBV5-1 and TRBJ2-1): KAGVTQTPRYLIKTRGQQVTLSCSPISGHRSVSWYQQTPGQGLQFLFEYFSETQRNKGNFPGRFSGRQFSNSRSEMNVSTLELGDSALYLCASSQVLAGQYEQFFGPGTRLTVL.

This clonotype was counted ten times or more. The rearrangement links TRBV2 to TRBJ1-2; 7 positions match TRBD1. V was clipped by 9 bases and J by 3 bases; unmatched bases: 4. This CDR3 is 12 amino acids long. Germline CDR1 SNHLY, CDR2 FYNNEI. In nucleotides, the CDR3 is TGTGCCAGGGGAGGGGGCGACTATGGCTACACCTTC. Translating it yields CARGGGDYGYTF.

Comments on this clonotype: At one end the junction does not follow the germline gene, possibly because of a read error. V is TRBV5-5 and J is TRBJ2-3; 14 bases align to TRBD2. The germline CDR1 and CDR2 sequences are SGHKS and YYEKEE (reference sequence). CDR3 length equals 16 residues. CDR3 sequence reads: CASSLGLAGGTGTQYF. CDR3 sequence (DNA): TGTGCCAGCAGCTTAGGACTAGCGGGAGGAACAGGTACGCAGTATTTT.

This chain links TRBV7-2 with TRBJ1-3, with D tentatively TRBD1 (6 bases). The CDR3 loop spans 15 amino acids. Germline lookup yields CDR1 SGHTA and CDR2 FQGNSA. The V gene lost 5 bases and the J gene lost 2 bases, with 13 bases spanning the gap. CDR3 bases: TGTGCCAGCAGCGCACAGGGTGTAACTGGAAACACCATATATTTT. This encodes CASSAQGVTGNTIYF.

This clonotype was seen more than once but under ten times. V and J are TRBV6-1 and TRBJ2-2; D gene unclear. Trimming left V 6 bases short and J 1 base short, with 9 bases between. The CDR3 totals 14 residues. The germline CDR1 and CDR2 sequences are MNHNS and SASEGT. The CDR3 reads CASSMPVNTGELFF. CDR3 in DNA: TGTGCCAGCAGCATGCCGGTGAACACCGGGGAGCTGTTTTTT.